The clone carrying this T cell receptor beta chain was seen many times. Its cognate antigen is unknown. TCRdb recomputed calls from the 5' RACE reads with MiXCR, one row per CDR3 protein. The sample includes 90,000 to 120,000 distinct CDR3 sequences, 13% to 15% seen only once; the top ten take about 39%. This sample stems from a study of T-cell memory formation after mild COVID-19. General study points: Clones from the second wave (peaking day 37) had unconfirmed SARS-CoV-2 specificity. Day 15 to 85 contracting clones showed balanced CD4/CD8; later expanders leaned CD4+. Clones that contracted clustered mainly in CM and EM if CD4+ and in EMRA if CD8+.

With 0 bases clipped from V and 8 bases from J, the junction kept 8 bases outside the gene matches. The germline gives CDR1 MNHEY, CDR2 SMNVEV (reference sequence). The CDR3 has 15 residues. Sequencing was performed on PBMCs or a T cell subset sorted from them (not recorded which). The source of this sequence is a man aged 18-30 years who had mild COVID-19 (a few samples of this study predate the infection). Cell type and time point are not known. This chain connects TRBV27 to TRBJ1-2; 8 nucleotides agree with TRBD1. The CDR3 region is CASSLSPDRAGGYTF. The CDR3 DNA sequence: TGTGCCAGCAGTTTATCCCCGGACAGGGCTGGGGGCTACACCTTC.